This T cell receptor (beta chain) came from a study of shared clonotypes between healthy human individuals. Study-wide points: Clonotype sharing among donors was thought likely to change with sequencing depth. A reduction in generation probabilities was seen for non-shared clonotypes relative to those shared by all four donors. The researchers took only blood, and tissue repertoires probably look different.

As regards this clone: No antigen is known for it.

As processed by the authors: ImmunoSEQ only sent back junction sequences with no quality scores, so filtering was done differently. The assay was immunoSEQ multiplex PCR, and TCRdb's table has in-frame clones only and misses some. V, J and clone size are those of that table, while D and trimming were read from the DNA. The table has roughly 1,000,000 clones, 75% to 85% seen once; the top ten hold more than 0.55%. This clonotype was obtained from a man aged 18 to 29 in good health. Some clones in this sample may be carry-over from other donors' samples. Input material: memory CD4+ T cells from PBMCs. Subset denoted: CD45RA-negative fraction.

The CDR3 DNA is TGCGCCAGCAGCTTGGGACTAGCGAACGGGGAGCTGTTTTTT. As protein: CASSLGLANGELFF. The chain recombines TRBV5-1 with TRBJ2-2; 8 bases are shared with TRBD2. Germline V lookup: CDR1 SGHRS, CDR2 YFSETQ. Trimming cost V 0 bases and J 7 bases; bases outside gene matches: 2. The CDR3 covers 14 residues. Together with reference TRBV5-1 and TRBJ2-2, the CDR3 gives the full variable domain: KAGVTQTPRYLIKTRGQQVTLSCSPISGHRSVSWYQQTPGQGLQFLFEYFSETQRNKGNFPGRFSGRQFSNSRSEMNVSTLELGDSALYLCASSLGLANGELFFGEGSRLTVL.